These T cell receptor beta chains were read from a single sample in a study of response to subunit inactivated influenza vaccine. TCRdb reanalysed the RT-PCR reads using MiXCR and keeps one entry per CDR3 protein. The table includes more than 700,000 distinct CDR3 sequences, 21% detected once. The sequences come from PBMCs from blood, collected approximately 5 days after vaccination. The receptors here all came from a man aged 50 or older who received an inactivated influenza vaccine. The conserved cysteine and the conserved F or W are not part of the CDR3 here. The order of the fields is V gene, CDR3 length, D gene, CDR3 protein. D genes are given only for firm matches.

TRBV7-2 16 NA ASSLAGIAGTNTGELF
TRBV6-5 12 NA ASSYLDSTDTQY
TRBV20-1 13 TRBD1 SASARQGFSYEQY
TRBV7-8 12 NA ASSLVERATEAF
TRBV4-1 13 TRBD1 ASSQSGTGIDEQY
TRBV10-3 12 NA AISERSGNYEQY
TRBV9 12 NA ASSVGVSRETQY
TRBV4-2 15 TRBD2 ASSPYSGTSGNNEQF
TRBV4-3 14 NA ASSQGPGASTDTQY
TRBV5-4 13 NA ASSLAGASGNTIY
TRBV7-8 16 NA ASSLTRSRMSGANVLT
TRBV7-2 12 NA ASSSSSTAEALH
TRBV6-2/TRBV6-3 13 NA AGSSRPPDTGELF
TRBV7-8 13 TRBD2 ASSTRLAGAWEQY
TRBV12-3/TRBV12-4 13 NA ASTETQNRNYGYT
TRBV27 15 TRBD1 ASSLTGYVAVDSPLH
TRBV27 11 NA ASSFGFKGELF
TRBV6-2/TRBV6-3 13 TRBD1 ASSTIRDREGLQY
TRBV10-3 15 NA AISESIRYRSNQPQH
TRBV7-2 15 NA ASSLGPLTFSYNEQF
TRBV5-1 13 TRBD2 ASSLSREYYNEQF
TRBV4-3 13 NA ASSQETSSTDTQY
TRBV3-1 13 NA ASSLPTINTGELF
TRBV20-1 13 NA SASSQGSPYNEQF
TRBV12-3/TRBV12-4 14 TRBD1 ASSLEWTGAPYEQY
TRBV10-3 13 NA AISESGRGADTQY
TRBV7-9 12 NA ASSPSLMGTKAF
TRBV10-1 11 TRBD1 ASSEQGANEQF
TRBV5-1 13 NA ASSLVGGSTDTQY
TRBV6-2/TRBV6-3 14 TRBD2 ASRLATSGSYNEQF
TRBV5-5 11 NA ASSLEDNEKLF
TRBV6-1 15 TRBD2 ASRSRTSRRMQETQY
TRBV24-1 16 TRBD2 ATRLDRTSGRTTDTQY
TRBV9 13 TRBD1 ASSVGTGTNYEQY
TRBV29-1 10 TRBD2 SVGLGNNEQF
TRBV20-1 12 TRBD2 SATRTSGTETQY
TRBV6-5 13 TRBD1 ASSYADRAGNTIY
TRBV20-1 12 NA SAREGSGARPQH